The clone carrying this T cell receptor (beta chain) was seen a few times. Its antigen is undetermined. V trimming: 3 bases; J trimming: 4 bases; junction bases outside the gene matches: 13. The CDR3 has 17 residues. Germline-derived CDR1 and CDR2 are LGHNA and YNFKEQ. TCRdb re-derived calls from the RACE reads in MiXCR, one entry per CDR3 protein. The table lists a few hundred thousand distinct CDR3 sequences, about 6% of them singletons, with around 5.8% in the top ten. The data derive from a study of human T cells and chemical hapten exposure. Study in general: During the roughly 25-week study period, patients had diphenylcyclopropenone applied to the scalp every week. General study points: Clustering by CDR3 similarity yielded significantly more large clusters from expanded TCRs than controls. Higher patch test scores went with higher counts of PT1 expanded TCRs. Sensitization with DPC brought no change to TCRs above 1 in 1000 in frequency.

This sample's time point: patch test 2, 6 weeks after DPC sensitization. Specified treatment: therapeutic diphenylcyclopropenone sensitization with weekly scalp DPC. The clonotype originates from a woman aged 18-29 years with alopecia areata. Some clones in this sample may be carry-over from other donors' samples. The chain combines TRBV4-2 with TRBJ1-1; 8 nucleotides line up with TRBD1. The source was whole blood, collected in connection with sensitization to the hapten diphenylcyclopropenone (DPC). The CDR3, as DNA: TGTGCCAGCAGCCATGAAACACAGGGACAGGCAGGCACTGAAGCTTTCTTT. Residues: CASSHETQGQAGTEAFF.